Here is one TCR beta chain with its context. Its specificity is not known. The source of the sample is a study of shared clonotypes between healthy human individuals. Overall study context: CD8 memory received one plate per donor, CD8 naive two, CD4 memory three and CD4 naive three.

Study-level points and caveats: Rarefaction revealed incomplete sorted-subset sequencing despite large depth. Estimated richness values were generally larger in naive subsets than in memory subsets.

V was pared by 6 bases and J by 3 bases, with 8 bases between. Germline lookup yields CDR1 ENHRY and CDR2 SYGVKD. The CDR3 runs 13 residues. Using approximately 190 ng DNA, approximately 30,000 T cell genomes, the sorted-subset replicate PCRs were run. Sequencing used immunoSEQ multiplex PCR; TCRdb keeps in-frame clones, though not all of them. The sample shows 2 million to 3 million clones, around nine tenths of them seen only once. Sequencing was carried out using naive CD4+ T cells sorted from blood. Subset denoted: CD45RA+ positively selected. This sequence was found in a man between 18 and 35 years old in good health. The J gene is TRBJ1-4, the V gene TRBV10-3, with D tentatively TRBD1 (5 bases). The CDR3 here is CAISQGSNEKLFF. DNA for the CDR3: TGTGCCATCAGCCAGGGTTCTAATGAAAAACTGTTTTTT.